These T cell receptor beta chains were read from a single sample in a study of CD8 T cells in Susac syndrome. A single record per CDR3 protein comes from TCRdb applying MiXCR to the immunoSEQ multiplex PCR reads. The data contain 210,000 or so distinct CDR3 sequences, roughly 93% of them singletons. The sample consisted of CD4+ T cells from PBMCs. These TCRs come from a human donor with Susac syndrome. Each CDR3 is given with its conserved first and last residue.

TRBV7-2	TRBJ1-1	CASSNIQGGEAEAFF
TRBV7-2	TRBJ1-4	CASSPHGTVEKLFF
TRBV30	TRBJ1-6	CAWSADREYSPLHF
TRBV27	TRBJ2-7	CASSDRAYEQYF
TRBV5-1	TRBJ2-2	CASSLDGTTGELFF
TRBV20-1	TRBJ1-2	CSARDGSGYGYYGYTF
TRBV3-1	TRBJ2-3	CASSQAVPDTQYF
TRBV9	TRBJ2-3	CASSAGQLDTQYF
TRBV4-1	TRBJ2-1	CASSQVDRGINEQFF
TRBV30	TRBJ2-1	CAWSVGSGGIREQFF
TRBV5-1	TRBJ1-5	CASSSDGSGPQHF
TRBV6-1	TRBJ2-5	CASTPRRDGYQETQYF
TRBV6-5	TRBJ1-5	CASSYSKDRPQHF
TRBV12-3/TRBV12-4	TRBJ1-2	CASSLTGGYGYTF
TRBV5-1	TRBJ2-7	CASSLEGPGQYF
TRBV30	TRBJ2-1	CAWSVLGHEGSYNEQFF
TRBV4-2	TRBJ2-7	CASSLGPLGSEQYF
TRBV7-3	TRBJ2-1	CASSSRRSGGADEQFF
TRBV20-1	TRBJ2-3	CSALWTGSTDTQYF
TRBV20-1	TRBJ2-3	CSARPRDRGTDTQYF
TRBV25-1	TRBJ1-1	CASSAGRGTEAFF
TRBV5-5	TRBJ1-6	CASNSGVGSPLHF
TRBV30	TRBJ1-6	CAASDRGYSPLHF
TRBV30	TRBJ1-3	CARATGTGNTIYF
TRBV7-7	TRBJ2-2	CASSLGLAGSTAGELFF
TRBV28	TRBJ1-4	CASSLGPGEKLFF
TRBV20-1	TRBJ2-1	CSARGAAGGHNEQFF
TRBV4-2	TRBJ2-3	CASSQGGSGATDTQYF
TRBV30	TRBJ1-1	CAWSVPGNVNTEAFF
TRBV5-6	TRBJ2-3	CASSQGFTDTQYF
TRBV29-1	TRBJ1-5	CSVGTDRVQPQHF
TRBV20-1	TRBJ1-2	CSATPRDRGIGYTF
TRBV29-1	TRBJ2-7	CSAQTGYTTYEQYF
TRBV3-1	TRBJ1-1	CASSPAAGRREAFF
TRBV19	TRBJ2-1	CASSIGQANEQFF
TRBV20-1	TRBJ1-2	CSAPRNYGYTF
TRBV7-7	TRBJ2-3	CASSLFTFNTDTQYF
TRBV6-6	TRBJ1-4	CASSYSLGQGGLF
TRBV25-1	TRBJ1-1	CASRILGAGTEAFF
TRBV9	TRBJ1-2	CASSVAGTGIDYGYTF
TRBV7-7	TRBJ2-5	CASSPLTGVQETQYF
TRBV7-2	TRBJ1-2	CASSLEVAGYGYTF